The 19 T cell receptor beta chains in this list originate from one sample, sequenced in a study of blood T cell repertoires in COVID-19. The protocol was immunoSEQ multiplex PCR, while the TCRdb copy is restricted to in-frame clones and leaves out a portion. The sample shows some 73,000 clones, roughly 80% of them seen only once. The sequenced sample was peripheral blood. The receptors here all came from a man aged 55 to 69 with acute or convalescent COVID-19.

The chain has TRBV11-3 and TRBJ2-5; D remains unclear. Germline-derived CDR1 and CDR2 are SGHNT and YENEEA. CDR3 length equals 13 residues. With 4 bases removed from V and 5 bases from J, the gap between germline ends came to 11 bases. The CDR3 here is CASSSQARETQYF. In nucleotides, the CDR3 is TGTGCCAGCAGCTCACAAGCCAGGGAGACCCAGTACTTC.

The chain couples TRBV6-5 to TRBJ2-5, with D possibly being TRBD2 (5 bases). V dropped 8 bases and J dropped 3 bases, with 13 bases sitting between them. Germline-derived CDR1 and CDR2 are MNHEY and SVGAGI. CDR3 length: 13 amino acids. The CDR3 sequence is CASQWSGEETQYF. The DNA for the CDR3 is TGTGCCAGCCAGTGGAGCGGCGAAGAGACCCAGTACTTC.

The chain combines TRBV5-1 with TRBJ1-2, with TRBD1 matching over 7 bases. The CDR3 has 14 amino acids. The junction had 8 bases not matched to a gene; V was cut back by 3 bases and J by 6 bases. Germline loops: CDR1 SGHRS, CDR2 YFSETQ. CDR3 sequence reads: CASSSSTGFDGYTF. For the CDR3, the DNA is TGCGCCAGCAGCTCCTCGACAGGGTTTGATGGCTACACCTTC.

The chain joins TRBV7-8 to TRBJ2-2; 8 nucleotides align to TRBD1. CDR1 is SGHVS and CDR2 is FQNEAQ in the germline V gene. Germline trimming cut 5 bases from V and 2 bases from J; bases unmatched to any gene: 4. CDR3 size: 15 residues. The CDR3 nucleotides read TGTGCCAGCAGCACCGGACAGGGTAACACCGGGGAGCTGTTTTTT. The encoded protein is CASSTGQGNTGELFF.

The chain employs TRBV5-4 and TRBJ2-1, with D possibly TRBD2 on 5 matching bases. V was shortened by 0 bases and J by 8 bases, with 18 bases between the two germline ends. The CDR3 is 16 residues long. CDR1 and CDR2 (germline): SGHNT, YYREEE (reference sequence). DNA for the CDR3: TGTGCCAGCAGCTTGGCTGCTAAGAGGGAAGGCGATGAGCAGTTCTTC. It is translated as CASSLAAKREGDEQFF.

This rearrangement joins TRBV28 to TRBJ2-4, with D possibly TRBD1 on 6 matching bases. The V gene lost 5 bases and the J gene lost 7 bases, with 12 bases spanning the gap. The length of the CDR3 is 13 residues. CDR1 is MDHEN and CDR2 is SYDVKM in the germline V gene. The CDR3 is CASSPTRGNIQYF. CDR3 sequence (DNA): TGTGCCAGCAGTCCTACAAGGGGGAACATTCAGTACTTC.

This clone was detected a few times. This chain uses TRBV24-1 with TRBJ2-1, with 12 bases aligning to TRBD2. J gave up 0 bases and V 9 bases, and 5 bases lay outside the gene matches. Germline CDR1 is KGHDR and CDR2 is SFDVKD. This CDR3 contains 16 residues. Here the CDR3 DNA reads TGTGCCACCGCGACTAGCGGGAGTGGCTCCTACAATGAGCAGTTCTTC. Its translation: CATATSGSGSYNEQFF.

J is TRBJ2-7 and V is TRBV7-9; D is perhaps TRBD1 (6 bases). V lost 4 bases to trimming and J lost 0 bases, with 10 bases between them. The germline V gene has CDR1 SEHNR and CDR2 FQNEAQ (reference sequence). The CDR3 loop spans 14 amino acids. CDR3 nucleotide sequence: TGTGCCAGCAGCTCCCGGGACAACTCCTACGAGCAGTACTTC. Encoded protein: CASSSRDNSYEQYF.

The V call is TRBV9, the J call TRBJ1-1; D is perhaps TRBD1 (5 bases). V dropped 0 bases and J dropped 4 bases, with 13 bases sitting between them. This CDR3 spans 15 amino acids. Germline loops: CDR1 SGDLS, CDR2 YYNGEE. The CDR3: CASSVGVQRGTEAFF. For the CDR3, the DNA is TGTGCCAGCAGCGTAGGTGTCCAAAGGGGCACTGAAGCTTTCTTT.

The chain carries TRBV24-1 and TRBJ2-7; tentatively, D is TRBD2 (6 bases). The CDR3 runs to 14 residues. V was pared by 4 bases and J by 3 bases, with 12 bases between. Germline-derived CDR1 and CDR2 are KGHDR and SFDVKD. The CDR3 DNA is TGTGCCACCAGTGAAGCCGGGGGAGACTACGAGCAGTACTTC. Amino acid sequence: CATSEAGGDYEQYF.

This clone was found once. The rearrangement joins TRBV30 to TRBJ1-3; no clear D gene. CDR1 is GTSNPN, CDR2 SVGIG, per germline (reference sequence). The CDR3 is 18 amino acids. V gave up 0 bases and J gave up 2 bases, with 20 bases separating them. The CDR3 sequence is CAWSVLMGTAHTGNTIYF. Here the CDR3 DNA reads TGTGCCTGGAGTGTACTGATGGGCACTGCGCATACTGGAAACACCATATATTTT.

Here the CDR3 DNA reads TGTGCCAGCAGCCCCGAGGGACTAGCGGTGGGGGATACGCAGTATTTT. Its protein product is CASSPEGLAVGDTQYF. The J gene is TRBJ2-3, the V gene TRBV4-2; 11 bases line up with TRBD2. Germline trimming cut 4 bases from V and 6 bases from J; bases unmatched to any gene: 9. Per germline, CDR1 LGHNA and CDR2 YNFKEQ. CDR3 size: 16 residues.

With respect to this clone: Other DNA sequences in this sample translate to the same CDR3. The chain is built from TRBV5-1 and TRBJ1-3; D is uncertain. Germline V gene data show CDR1 as SGHRS and CDR2 as YFSETQ. Trimming shortened V by 2 bases and J by 4 bases, and 4 bases separated the two germline ends. The length of the CDR3 is 12 residues. DNA of the CDR3: TGCGCCAGCAGCTTAGCGGGAAACACCATATATTTT. Translating gives CASSLAGNTIYF.

The V call is TRBV5-1, the J call TRBJ1-4; D remains unclear. V was pared by 4 bases and J by 8 bases, with 15 bases between. Germline values: CDR1 SGHRS, CDR2 YFSETQ. The CDR3 totals 14 residues. In DNA form, the CDR3 reads TGCGCCAGCAGCCGGATTGGGTCTAGAGAAAAACTGTTTTTT. It codes for CASSRIGSREKLFF.

The rearrangement uses TRBV5-8 and TRBJ1-2, with D hard to call. The CDR3 is 14 amino acids. V was cut by 2 bases and J by 7 bases, with 15 bases left in between. The germline CDR1 and CDR2 sequences are SGHTS and YDEGEE. Written as DNA, the CDR3 is TGTGCCAGCAGCTTATACGGGTCCCTAACTGGCTACACCTTC. Amino acid sequence: CASSLYGSLTGYTF.

The chain uses TRBV28 and TRBJ2-1; no clear D. V lost 6 bases, J lost 8 bases, and 17 bases lay in between. The CDR3 runs to 14 residues. Per germline, CDR1 MDHEN and CDR2 SYDVKM. The CDR3 DNA reads as TGTGCCAGCAGCCCTACGGCGGCTGGAGATGAGCAGTTCTTC. Its translation: CASSPTAAGDEQFF.

V gene TRBV6-1 combines with J gene TRBJ2-7; a weak D match, TRBD1 (6 bases). The V gene's germline CDR1 is MNHNS and CDR2 SASEGT. The CDR3 totals 14 residues. Trimming shortened V by 2 bases and J by 2 bases, and 10 bases separated the two germline ends. The CDR3 DNA is TGTGCCAGCAGTGAATATGGGGGCGCCTACGAGCAGTACTTC. Its translation is CASSEYGGAYEQYF.

The rearrangement links TRBV2 to TRBJ2-2, with 7 bases lining up with TRBD2. CDR1 SNHLY and CDR2 FYNNEI come from the germline V gene. The CDR3 has 14 residues. V gave up 6 bases and J gave up 7 bases; unmatched junction bases: 8. The CDR3 spells CASRGGTAGGELFF. CDR3 in DNA: TGTGCCAGCAGGGGAGGGACGGCCGGCGGGGAGCTGTTTTTT.

The chain links TRBV6-5 to TRBJ1-1; the match to TRBD1 covers 9 bases. This CDR3 region has 14 residues. Losses at the gene ends were 6 bases for V and 4 bases for J; bases not matched to a gene: 6. Per germline, CDR1 MNHEY and CDR2 SVGAGI. The CDR3 here is CASRDRGRGTEAFF. The CDR3 DNA follows: TGTGCCAGCAGGGACAGGGGAAGGGGCACTGAAGCTTTCTTT.